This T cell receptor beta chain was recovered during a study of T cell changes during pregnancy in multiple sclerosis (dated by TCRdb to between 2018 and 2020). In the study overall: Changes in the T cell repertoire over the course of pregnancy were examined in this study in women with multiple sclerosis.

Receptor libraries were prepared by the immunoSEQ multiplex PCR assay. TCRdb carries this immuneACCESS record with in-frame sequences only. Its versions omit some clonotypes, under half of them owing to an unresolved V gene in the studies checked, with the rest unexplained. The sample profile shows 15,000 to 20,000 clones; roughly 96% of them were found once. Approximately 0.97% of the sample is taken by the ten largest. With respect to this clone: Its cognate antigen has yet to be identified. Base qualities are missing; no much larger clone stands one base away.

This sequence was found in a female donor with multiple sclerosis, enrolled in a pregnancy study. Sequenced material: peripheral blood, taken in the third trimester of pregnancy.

The DNA reads TGTGCCAGCACCACCAAGTGGACTAGCAGCTACGAGCAGTACTTC. This gives the protein CASTTKWTSSYEQYF. This chain joins TRBV5-6 to TRBJ2-7, with 8 bases in between that match TRBD2. The germline V gene gives CDR1 as SGHDT and CDR2 as YYEEEE. The CDR3 runs 15 residues from the cysteine to the phenylalanine. Left in the record is the CDR3 DNA by itself, 45 bases read in frame from the first base. Germline trimming amounts to 6 bases on V and 3 bases on J, with 11 as the count of junction bases outside the gene matches. Beyond the CDR3, the reference TRBV5-6 and TRBJ2-7 genes provide the residues; the full variable domain reads: DAGVTQSPTHLIKTRGQQVTLRCSPKSGHDTVSWYQQALGQGPQFIFQYYEEEERQRGNFPDRFSGHQFPNYSSELNVNALLLGDSALYLCASTTKWTSSYEQYFGPGTRLTVT.